The present entry profiles one TCR beta chain with its context. Its specificity is not known. Investigators sought sequencing depths of between 1 in 200,000 and 1 in 1 million T cells. Produced via immunoSEQ multiplex PCR; TCRdb's table is partial and in-frame only. The sample has approximately 100,000 clones; about 74% are singletons. The sample belongs to a study of cytotoxic CD8 clonotypes in ibrutinib-treated CLL. Per germline, CDR1 SEHNR and CDR2 FQNEAQ (reference sequence). The CDR3 spans 15 residues. Trimming removed 5 bases from V and 2 bases from J, with 15 bases in between. Study-wide points: Treatment saw public clonotypes, which were uncommon, either contract or stay stable.

The input for sequencing was PBMCs, taken after 24 months of ibrutinib treatment. The chain combines TRBV7-9 with TRBJ2-5; D may be TRBD2 (7 bases). The sequence was collected from a human donor with chronic lymphocytic leukemia. CDR3 DNA: TGTGCCAGCAGCCCTAGCGGAGGGGGACAAGAGACCCAGTACTTC. The encoded protein is CASSPSGGGQETQYF.